These 30 T cell receptor beta chains were all obtained from the same sample, sequenced in a study of shared clonotypes between healthy human individuals. Sequencing was performed with immunoSEQ multiplex PCR; in TCRdb, only in-frame clones are kept and a portion is missing. Of about 110,000 clones in the sample, approximately 70% were seen once. The sequencing input was memory CD8+ T cells sorted from blood. As to subset: CD45RO+ cells pooled with CCR7-negative TemRA cells. These receptors were taken from a woman younger than 45 in good health.

V usage is TRBV4-1 and J usage is TRBJ2-1; the D gene could be TRBD1 or TRBD2 (5 bases each). The CDR3 totals 17 residues. Germline CDR1 MGHRA, CDR2 YSYEKL. V lost 3 bases, J lost 8 bases, and 23 bases lay in between. The CDR3 DNA reads as TGCGCCAGCAGCCATCATCCGTGGGAGTTGGGGACCGATGAGCAGTTCTTC. Residues: CASSHHPWELGTDEQFF.

This chain joins TRBV5-1 and TRBJ2-3; possible D gene TRBD2, 5 bases. The CDR3 spans 15 residues. Germline CDR1 SGHRS, CDR2 YFSETQ. Between the trimmed V and J ends, which lost 4 bases and 1 base, there was a span of 13 bases. Here the CDR3 reads CASSPGPRGTDTQYF. DNA of the CDR3: TGCGCCAGCAGCCCCGGACCGCGGGGCACAGATACGCAGTATTTT.

The chain combines TRBV5-1 with TRBJ2-5, with 9 bases lining up with TRBD2. J was trimmed by 5 bases and V by 0 bases; bases with no gene match: 5. Germline CDR1 is SGHRS and CDR2 is YFSETQ. The CDR3 covers 15 residues. The CDR3 spells CASSLVREGRETQYF. In DNA form, the CDR3 reads TGCGCCAGCAGCTTGGTGCGGGAGGGCCGTGAGACCCAGTACTTC.

The rearrangement uses TRBV28 and TRBJ2-2, with D unclear. Germline V gene data show CDR1 as MDHEN and CDR2 as SYDVKM. CDR3 length: 16 residues. The ends were cut back, 8 bases at V and 4 bases at J, with 20 bases in the middle. The CDR3 reads CASHKNPIRSTGELFF. The CDR3 DNA sequence: TGTGCCAGCCACAAGAACCCAATAAGGTCCACCGGGGAGCTGTTTTTT.

The chain carries TRBV18 and TRBJ1-2; 9 bases agree with TRBD1. Germline V gene data show CDR1 as KGHSH and CDR2 as LQKENI. The CDR3 has 18 residues. V shed 4 bases and J 0 bases; nucleotides not matched to a gene: 12. The CDR3 spells CASSLTGTGFTSNYGYTF. In DNA form, the CDR3 reads TGTGCCAGCTCACTCACCGGGACAGGGTTCACGTCTAACTATGGCTACACCTTC. Drawing the rest from reference TRBV18 and TRBJ1-2, the complete variable domain is NAGVMQNPRHLVRRRGQEARLRCSPMKGHSHVYWYRQLPEEGLKFMVYLQKENIIDESGMPKERFSAEFPKEGPSILRIQQVVRGDSAAYFCASSLTGTGFTSNYGYTFGSGTRLTVV.

The rearrangement links TRBV29-1 to TRBJ1-1; D remains ambiguous. The germline V and J ends were trimmed by 4 bases and 0 bases, with 9 bases remaining between them. The CDR3 is 13 amino acids. CDR1 and CDR2 (germline): SQVTM, ANQGSEA. The CDR3, as DNA: TGCAGCGTTGTTCCCGAACTGAACACTGAAGCTTTCTTT. It specifies CSVVPELNTEAFF. The variable domain in full, completed from reference TRBV29-1 and TRBJ1-1, reads SAVISQKPSRDICQRGTSLTIQCQVDSQVTMMFWYRQQPGQSLTLIATANQGSEATYESGFVIDKFPISRPNLTFSTLTVSNMSPEDSSIYLCSVVPELNTEAFFGQGTRLTVV.

This chain connects TRBV11-2 to TRBJ1-1; D is undetermined. Germline V gives CDR1 SGHAT, CDR2 FQNNGV. V was pared by 3 bases and J by 10 bases, with 18 bases between. This CDR3 is built from 14 residues. The CDR3 is CASSFGWAELRAFF. CDR3 coding DNA: TGTGCCAGCAGCTTTGGTTGGGCCGAACTCAGAGCTTTCTTT. The whole variable domain, filled in from reference TRBV11-2 and TRBJ1-1, reads EAGVAQSPRYKIIEKRQSVAFWCNPISGHATLYWYQQILGQGPKLLIQFQNNGVVDDSQLPKDRFSAERLKGVDSTLKIQPAKLEDSAVYLCASSFGWAELRAFFGQGTRLTVV.

V and J are TRBV29-1 and TRBJ2-5; D gene ambiguous. V lost 8 bases and J 5 bases, leaving 15 bases between the germline ends. The CDR3 totals 12 residues. Germline assignment: CDR1 SQVTM and CDR2 ANQGSEA. The CDR3 DNA sequence: TGCAGCCACTCCGCCCCCACGGAGACCCAGTACTTC. Translation gives CSHSAPTETQYF.

Only one count was recorded for this clone. The chain couples TRBV11-2 to TRBJ2-1; 13 bases are a match to TRBD2. The CDR3 contains 15 residues. V was clipped by 5 bases and J by 7 bases; unmatched bases: 5. Germline values: CDR1 SGHAT, CDR2 FQNNGV. CDR3 coding DNA: TGTGCCAGCAGCCACGGGACTAGCGGGATGAATGAGCAGTTCTTC. This encodes CASSHGTSGMNEQFF.

CDR3 bases: TGTGCCAGCAGCATGACCGGGACTAGCGGTTCAGATACGCAGTATTTT. Its translation is CASSMTGTSGSDTQYF. The gene calls are TRBV27 and TRBJ2-3; 11 nucleotides align to TRBD2. The trim removed 6 bases at V and 4 bases at J, leaving 9 bases unmatched. This CDR3 is 16 amino acids long. The germline V gene has CDR1 MNHEY and CDR2 SMNVEV (reference sequence).

The chain is built from TRBV19 and TRBJ1-2; D uncertain. CDR3 length: 13 residues. Germline V gene lookup returns CDR1 LNHDA and CDR2 SQIVND (reference sequence). With 3 bases removed from V and 5 bases from J, the gap between germline ends came to 10 bases. The CDR3 loop is CASSIDNTYGYTF. DNA for the CDR3: TGTGCCAGTAGTATCGATAATACTTATGGCTACACCTTC.

The CDR3 is CASSYWTYYGYTF. DNA for the CDR3: TGTGCCAGCAGTTATTGGACGTACTATGGCTACACCTTC. The chain is built from TRBV6-6 and TRBJ1-2; no firm D call. The germline gives CDR1 MNHNY, CDR2 SVGAGI (reference sequence). Trimming removed 3 bases at V and 3 bases at J, with 8 bases between. The CDR3 has 13 residues.

V is TRBV2 and J is TRBJ1-5, with D possibly matching TRBD1 (5 bases). CDR1 SNHLY and CDR2 FYNNEI come from the germline V gene. The CDR3 runs to 13 residues. Trimming left V 5 bases short and J 6 bases short, with 11 bases between. In DNA, the CDR3 is TGTGCCAGCAGTCAGGGTAGGGGTCAGCCCCAGCATTTT. Encoded protein: CASSQGRGQPQHF.

CDR3 sequence: CASRGTPHSYEQYF. CDR3 coding DNA: TGTGCCAGCAGGGGGACACCACACTCCTACGAGCAGTACTTC. The V call is TRBV2, the J call TRBJ2-7, with D tentatively TRBD1 (6 bases). V lost 6 bases and J lost 0, with 12 bases in between. The CDR3 contains 14 residues. Germline assignment: CDR1 SNHLY and CDR2 FYNNEI.

The CDR3: CASSLSQSTSTDTQYF. DNA for the CDR3: TGTGCCAGCAGTTTATCGCAATCTACTAGCACAGATACGCAGTATTTT. V is TRBV27 and J is TRBJ2-3; no reliable D call. The ends were cut back, 0 bases at V and 0 bases at J, with 10 bases in the middle. The CDR3 spans 16 residues. Germline V CDR1 and CDR2: MNHEY, SMNVEV (reference sequence).

This clone has a single count. The chain has TRBV5-1 and TRBJ1-4, with TRBD1 matching 9 bases. Trimming removed 4 bases from V and 1 base from J; junction bases left unmatched: 8. The CDR3 covers 17 residues. Germline V gene data show CDR1 as SGHRS and CDR2 as YFSETQ. This chain's CDR3 is CASSLGQGRKTNEKLFF. The CDR3 DNA follows: TGCGCCAGCAGCCTCGGACAGGGGAGAAAAACTAATGAAAAACTGTTTTTT.

V and J are TRBV9 and TRBJ2-3, with TRBD2 matching over 12 bases. V dropped 3 bases and J dropped 4; count of bases not matched to a gene: 6. This CDR3 spans 16 amino acids. Germline-derived CDR1 and CDR2 are SGDLS and YYNGEE. CDR3 loop: CASSATSGRLADTQYF. Here the CDR3 DNA reads TGTGCCAGCAGCGCGACTAGCGGGAGATTAGCAGATACGCAGTATTTT.

The chain couples TRBV7-9 to TRBJ2-2; 7 bases align to TRBD2. Germline V gene sequence: CDR1 SEHNR, CDR2 FQNEAQ (reference sequence). The junction had 8 bases not matched to a gene; V was cut back by 1 base and J by 3 bases. This CDR3 spans 17 amino acids. The CDR3 protein is CASSLGPNGGDTGELFF. CDR3 nucleotide sequence: TGTGCCAGCAGCTTAGGCCCCAATGGGGGGGACACCGGGGAGCTGTTTTTT.

This chain joins TRBV10-3 and TRBJ1-2, with D possibly TRBD1 on 5 matching bases. CDR3 length: 13 amino acids. V lost 3 bases and J lost 3, with 8 bases in between. Germline assignment: CDR1 ENHRY and CDR2 SYGVKD. CDR3 sequence (DNA): TGTGCCATCAGTGACGAGGGACACTATGGCTACACCTTC. Translated, it gives CAISDEGHYGYTF.

Ten or more counts support this clone. This sample includes further DNA sequences coding for the same CDR3. The genes are TRBV27 and TRBJ2-7; TRBD2 agrees at 7 bases. Germline-derived CDR1 and CDR2 are MNHEY and SMNVEV (reference sequence). The CDR3 contains 15 residues. Unmatched junction bases numbered 4, after V lost 0 bases and J lost 2 bases. In nucleotides, the CDR3 is TGTGCCAGCAGTTTATCTCGCGGGAGTGCCTACGAGCAGTACTTC. Residues: CASSLSRGSAYEQYF.

The chain joins TRBV2 to TRBJ2-3; D gene uncertain. CDR1 and CDR2 (germline): SNHLY, FYNNEI. CDR3 length: 15 residues. Trimming cost V 2 bases and J 0 bases, with 9 bases left between them. The CDR3 region has the DNA TGTGCCAGCAGTGAACGGAGCCCTAGCACAGATACGCAGTATTTT. Protein sequence: CASSERSPSTDTQYF. Looking up the rest from reference TRBV2 and TRBJ2-3 gives the full variable domain: EPEVTQTPSHQVTQMGQEVILRCVPISNHLYFYWYRQILGQKVEFLVSFYNNEISEKSEIFDDQFSVERPDGSNFTLKIRSTKLEDSAMYFCASSERSPSTDTQYFGPGTRLTVL.

The gene calls are TRBV6-1 and TRBJ1-2, with D possibly matching TRBD1 (6 bases). V lost 0 bases to trimming and J lost 6 bases, with 11 bases between them. This CDR3 is built from 14 residues. CDR1 MNHNS and CDR2 SASEGT come from the germline V gene. The CDR3 loop reads CASSEARGYHGYTF. The CDR3 bases are TGTGCCAGCAGTGAAGCGAGGGGGTACCATGGCTACACCTTC.

This chain links TRBV28 with TRBJ1-2, with TRBD1 identical over 7 bases. Germline loops: CDR1 MDHEN, CDR2 SYDVKM. The J segment lost 6 bases and the V segment lost 6 bases, leaving 13 bases of the junction unmatched. The CDR3 is 15 residues long. This CDR3 reads CASSSRGTERHGYTF. CDR3 nucleotides: TGTGCCAGCAGCTCCCGGGGGACAGAGAGACATGGCTACACCTTC.

This clone occurred once. The chain uses TRBV6-1 and TRBJ2-1; maybe TRBD1 (6 bases). The CDR3 has 15 residues. CDR1 and CDR2 from the germline V gene are MNHNS and SASEGT. The ends were cut back, 6 bases at V and 6 bases at J, with 18 bases in the middle. CDR3 DNA sequence: TGTGCCAGCAGGGTAGGGGGAGACGGTTCCAATGAGCAGTTCTTC. This translates into CASRVGGDGSNEQFF.

The V call is TRBV5-1, the J call TRBJ2-5; tentative D call: TRBD2 (6 bases). CDR1 and CDR2 (germline): SGHRS, YFSETQ. V gave up 0 bases and J gave up 4 bases, with 10 bases separating them. The CDR3 has 14 amino acids. CDR3 sequence: CASSLVDYAETQYF. CDR3 coding DNA: TGCGCCAGCAGCTTGGTGGACTATGCAGAGACCCAGTACTTC.

V is TRBV6-6 and J is TRBJ1-6, with a tentative D call TRBD1 (6 bases). From germline, CDR1 is MNHNY and CDR2 SVGAGI (reference sequence). The CDR3 extends over 14 amino acids. V was trimmed by 7 bases and J by 13 bases, leaving 20 bases between them. CDR3 protein: CASTPTGEPEPLHF. The CDR3 coding sequence is TGTGCCAGCACCCCGACAGGAGAGCCCGAGCCCCTCCACTTT.

The table lists this clone with a few counts. The chain uses TRBV4-2 and TRBJ2-5, with TRBD1 matching 11 bases. The CDR3 contains 16 residues. Losses at the gene ends were 2 bases for V and 11 bases for J; bases not matched to a gene: 13. Per germline, CDR1 LGHNA and CDR2 YNFKEQ. The CDR3 loop is CASSQTLGTGGFEQYF. CDR3 in DNA: TGTGCCAGCAGCCAAACACTGGGGACAGGGGGTTTTGAGCAGTACTTC.

This chain connects TRBV4-1 to TRBJ1-1; D is perhaps TRBD1 (6 bases). The V gene's germline CDR1 is MGHRA and CDR2 YSYEKL. Trimming removed 1 base at V and 1 base at J, with 19 bases between. The CDR3 runs 18 residues. The CDR3 coding sequence is TGCGCCAGCAGCCAAGTTGGGGCCCGCAGGGGAAAGAACACTGAAGCTTTCTTT. Translated: CASSQVGARRGKNTEAFF.

This sequence joins TRBV19 and TRBJ1-5, with a tentative D call TRBD1 (6 bases). Germline lookup yields CDR1 LNHDA and CDR2 SQIVND (reference sequence). The CDR3 is 16 residues long. The germline V and J ends were trimmed by 3 bases and 2 bases, with 14 bases remaining between them. CDR3 amino acids: CASSILEGGRNQPQHF. The CDR3 DNA reads as TGTGCCAGTAGTATCTTGGAGGGGGGGCGCAATCAGCCCCAGCATTTT.

This clone showed up just once. The J gene is TRBJ2-7, the V gene TRBV2; a weak D match, TRBD2 (5 bases). The CDR3 runs 14 residues. Looked up from germline, CDR1 is SNHLY and CDR2 is FYNNEI. Trimming removed 5 bases at V and 5 bases at J, with 16 bases between. DNA for the CDR3: TGTGCCAGCAGTCCTTCCCCGACTATCCACGAGCAGTACTTC. Protein product: CASSPSPTIHEQYF.